The T cell receptor (beta chain) under discussion was sequenced for a study of blood T cell repertoires in COVID-19. In this sample, this clone turned up many times. Assay: immunoSEQ multiplex PCR; the TCRdb copy retains only in-frame clones and omits some. The sample includes some 240,000 clones, 75% to 85% of them seen just once. Sequencing was done on a sample of peripheral blood. The sequence was obtained from a human donor in a cohort sampled during active COVID-19.

The DNA for the CDR3 is TGTGCCAGCAGCCCACAGGCTAACACTGAAGCTTTCTTT. Its protein is CASSPQANTEAFF. The rearrangement uses TRBV6-6 and TRBJ1-1; TRBD1 is a possible D gene (5 bases). The germline V gene encodes CDR1 MNHNY and CDR2 SVGAGI (reference sequence). The ends were cut back, 6 bases at V and 2 bases at J, with 10 bases in the middle. The CDR3 runs 13 residues.